This T cell receptor beta chain was sequenced in a study of blood T cell repertoires in COVID-19. Study at large: Collection of acute and convalescent COVID-19 samples took place in the United States, Italy and Spain.

In the study's own analysis: Scientists estimated how many nucleated cells there were by amplifying reference gene primers. Sequencing was performed with immunoSEQ multiplex PCR; in TCRdb, only in-frame clones are kept and a portion is missing. V, J and clone size are those of that table, while D and trimming were read from the DNA. In the table there are around 250,000 clones, 91% of which are singletons. The CDR3 spans 17 residues. Per the germline V gene, CDR1 is SGHVS and CDR2 is FNYEAQ. V was pared by 5 bases and J by 5 bases, with 14 bases of the junction left unmatched. Cohorts were determined from participant-reported clinical history.

Sequencing was performed on PBMCs or T cells enriched from blood (not recorded which). The receptor comes from a human donor in a cohort exposed to, infected with or recovered from COVID-19 (not recorded which). The donor label of this sample is uncertain. This chain connects TRBV7-6 to TRBJ2-5, with 10 nucleotides matching TRBD2. The CDR3 loop reads CASSALAGMASGETQYF. The CDR3 DNA is TGTGCCAGCAGCGCACTAGCGGGGATGGCATCAGGGGAGACCCAGTACTTC.